The 20 T cell receptor beta chains given below trace back to one sample, sequenced in a study of CD8 T cells in ankylosing spondylitis. Using its own MiXCR run on the 5' RACE reads, TCRdb lists one record per CDR3 protein. This table has 450,000 or so distinct CDR3 sequences, about 25% appearing once. No cognate antigen is known for these TCRs. Findings and limits, study-wide: One TCR beta motif, made up of roughly 8 highly homologous variants, appeared characteristic of ankylosing spondylitis blood.

The specimen was blood, either unsorted or a sorted T cell fraction (not recorded which). Every receptor here comes from a male donor with ankylosing spondylitis.

The rearrangement uses TRBV4-2 and TRBJ1-5; a weak D match, TRBD1 (6 bases). Germline values: CDR1 LGHNA, CDR2 YNFKEQ. V was pared by 4 bases and J by 5 bases, with 15 bases between. The CDR3 spans 15 residues. The CDR3 sequence: CASSPEGGRDQPQHF. For the CDR3, the DNA is TGTGCCAGCAGCCCAGAAGGGGGACGGGATCAGCCCCAGCATTTT.

V is TRBV7-6 and J is TRBJ2-3, with TRBD2 matching 10 bases. The CDR3 is made up of 18 amino acids. Trimming cost V 3 bases and J 2 bases; bases outside gene matches: 11. Germline V gene lookup returns CDR1 SGHVS and CDR2 FNYEAQ. CDR3 DNA: TGTGCCAGCAGCTTTCGGGTAGCGGGAGGCCTAACCACAGATACGCAGTATTTT. Translating it yields CASSFRVAGGLTTDTQYF.

V gene TRBV11-1 combines with J gene TRBJ2-7, with D unclear. Trimming stripped 3 bases from V and 5 bases from J, with 11 bases between. Looked up from germline, CDR1 is SGHAT and CDR2 is FQDESV (reference sequence). The CDR3 is 13 residues long. The CDR3 DNA reads as TGTGCCAGCAGCTTTGGGGTTTTGGACGAGCAGTACTTC. It encodes CASSFGVLDEQYF.

The chain couples TRBV10-3 to TRBJ2-7; D unresolved. Trimming removed 3 bases from V and 2 bases from J, with 5 bases in between. CDR1 is ENHRY, CDR2 SYGVKD, per germline. The CDR3 consists of 12 residues. The CDR3 region is CAISDTTYEQYV. The CDR3 bases are TGTGCCATCAGTGATACAACCTACGAGCAGTACGTC.

This clonotype was counted at least ten times. This chain connects TRBV5-1 to TRBJ1-6; D unclear. This CDR3 has 16 amino acids. Germline loops: CDR1 SGHRS, CDR2 YFSETQ. V lost 4 bases and J lost 10, with 21 bases in between. CDR3 sequence reads: CASSPELDPSGSPLHF. The CDR3 nucleotides read TGCGCCAGCAGCCCGGAGCTGGACCCCTCCGGCTCACCCCTCCACTTT.

This chain uses TRBV5-1 with TRBJ1-2, with a tentative D call TRBD1 (6 bases). V gave up 3 bases and J gave up 5 bases, with 23 bases separating them. The CDR3 covers 17 residues. CDR1 is SGHRS and CDR2 is YFSETQ in the germline V gene. CDR3 sequence reads: CASSWTAQLEGFYGYTF. CDR3 sequence (DNA): TGCGCCAGCAGCTGGACAGCCCAGCTCGAGGGGTTTTATGGCTACACCTTC.

This clonotype came up once. The chain carries TRBV20-1 and TRBJ2-1, with D hard to call. V lost 8 bases to trimming and J lost 1 base, with 9 bases between them. This CDR3 region has 12 residues. The germline V gene has CDR1 DFQATT and CDR2 SNEGSKA (reference sequence). The CDR3 DNA is TGCAGTCGTAAGGGTTCCTACAATGAGCAGTTCTTC. Protein sequence: CSRKGSYNEQFF.

The chain couples TRBV5-1 to TRBJ1-1; D is uncertain. The V gene lost 3 bases and the J gene lost 3 bases, with 9 bases spanning the gap. Germline CDR1 is SGHRS and CDR2 is YFSETQ. The CDR3 runs 13 residues. CDR3 sequence (DNA): TGCGCCAGCAGCTGGAGGGTGGACACTGAAGCTTTCTTT. This translates into CASSWRVDTEAFF.

The rearrangement joins TRBV24-1 to TRBJ2-3; 9 positions match TRBD2. V lost 1 base, J lost 0 bases, and 1 base stayed unmatched. Germline loops: CDR1 KGHDR, CDR2 SFDVKD. This CDR3 is 16 amino acids long. CDR3: CATSDFAGGSTDTQYF. The CDR3 DNA reads as TGTGCCACCAGTGATTTCGCGGGAGGGAGCACAGATACGCAGTATTTT.

J is TRBJ2-7 and V is TRBV29-1; 10 nucleotides match TRBD1. This CDR3 has 13 residues. Germline values: CDR1 SQVTM, CDR2 ANQGSEA. The V and J ends lost 4 bases and 6 bases, in that order; junction bases with no gene match: 6. The CDR3 loop reads CSVAPTGGGEQYF. In DNA, the CDR3 is TGCAGCGTTGCCCCGACAGGGGGCGGCGAGCAGTACTTC.

V and J are TRBV5-6 and TRBJ2-1, with TRBD2 identical over 8 bases. The V and J ends lost 2 bases and 9 bases, in that order; junction bases with no gene match: 7. The CDR3 runs 14 residues. Germline V gene data show CDR1 as SGHDT and CDR2 as YYEEEE. CDR3 sequence reads: CASSLAGDLGEQFF. CDR3 in DNA: TGTGCCAGCAGCTTAGCGGGAGATTTGGGTGAGCAGTTCTTC.

The rearrangement joins TRBV7-9 to TRBJ1-4; unclear D gene. The V end was cut by 3 bases, the J end by 6 bases, with 8 bases between. This CDR3 is built from 13 residues. From germline, CDR1 is SEHNR and CDR2 FQNEAQ (reference sequence). CDR3 in amino acids: CASSFRGDEKLFF. DNA of the CDR3: TGTGCCAGCAGCTTTCGAGGTGATGAAAAACTGTTTTTT.

This clonotype was recorded a few times. This chain uses TRBV6-1 with TRBJ1-6; 8 nucleotides match TRBD1. This CDR3 region has 14 residues. The J segment lost 7 bases and the V segment lost 6 bases, leaving 5 bases of the junction unmatched. Germline-derived CDR1 and CDR2 are MNHNS and SASEGT. This chain's CDR3 is CASRLRTGNSPLHF. In DNA, the CDR3 is TGTGCCAGCAGGCTCCGGACAGGGAATTCACCCCTCCACTTT.

The chain employs TRBV3-1 and TRBJ2-5; the D is unclear. The germline V gene has CDR1 LGHDT and CDR2 YNNKEL (reference sequence). The CDR3 is 14 residues long. Trimming took 5 bases from V and 0 from J, leaving 10 bases between them. Written as DNA, the CDR3 is TGTGCCAGCAGCTTCGGTTGGGACCAAGAGACCCAGTACTTC. Protein product: CASSFGWDQETQYF.

J is TRBJ2-4 and V is TRBV27; the match to TRBD2 covers 8 bases. J was trimmed by 3 bases and V by 5 bases; bases with no gene match: 9. The CDR3 has 16 residues. Germline assignment: CDR1 MNHEY and CDR2 SMNVEV (reference sequence). DNA for the CDR3: TGTGCCAGCAGTCCGCCCGGGGGGGCGTACAAAAACATTCAGTACTTC. Protein: CASSPPGGAYKNIQYF.

The rearrangement links TRBV30 to TRBJ2-4, with no clear D. The germline CDR1 and CDR2 sequences are GTSNPN and SVGIG (reference sequence). The CDR3 sequence is 15 residues long. V shed 2 bases and J shed 0 bases, with 11 bases lying between them. The CDR3 here is CAWSPSPIAKNIQYF. Written as DNA, the CDR3 is TGTGCCTGGAGTCCTTCACCCATAGCCAAAAACATTCAGTACTTC.

A single count supports this clonotype. The chain employs TRBV9 and TRBJ2-5; the match to TRBD2 covers 9 bases. This CDR3 has 16 residues. The germline gives CDR1 SGDLS, CDR2 YYNGEE. V shed 0 bases and J 5 bases; nucleotides not matched to a gene: 8. The CDR3 nucleotides are TGTGCCAGCAGCGTAGGTGTTAGCGGGAGTGGGGAGACCCAGTACTTC. It codes for CASSVGVSGSGETQYF.

The chain's CDR3 is CASRTTSGREDTQYF. The CDR3 nucleotides read TGTGCCAGCAGGACGACTAGCGGGAGGGAGGATACGCAGTATTTT. The V call is TRBV12-3 or TRBV12-4, the J call TRBJ2-3; 14 positions agree with TRBD2. V lost 6 bases to trimming and J lost 6 bases; unmatched junction nucleotides: 5. The CDR3 consists of 15 residues.

The CDR3 is CASNPSGLNYGYTF. The DNA for the CDR3 is TGTGCCAGCAATCCCTCAGGGTTGAACTATGGCTACACCTTC. The chain combines TRBV12-3 or TRBV12-4 with TRBJ1-2; a weak D match, TRBD1 (5 bases). With 7 bases removed from V and 2 bases from J, the gap between germline ends came to 14 bases. The CDR3 loop spans 14 amino acids.

This chain joins TRBV5-1 and TRBJ2-1; the D gene could be TRBD1 or TRBD2 (5 bases each). Germline V gene lookup returns CDR1 SGHRS and CDR2 YFSETQ. This CDR3 is built from 15 residues. The ends were cut back, 1 base at V and 2 bases at J, with 10 bases in the middle. CDR3 loop: CASSLSRGPYNEQFF. CDR3 nucleotides: TGCGCCAGCAGCTTGTCTAGGGGACCCTACAATGAGCAGTTCTTC.